This TCR beta chain was recovered during a study of T cell responses to AZD1222 COVID-19 vaccine. Profiling relied on immunoSEQ multiplex PCR, and the TCRdb table lists in-frame clones only, not all of them. The sample lists tens of thousands of clones, roughly 90% occurring once. Trimming took 3 bases from V and 5 from J; bases not matched to a gene: 8. Per germline, CDR1 MNHEY and CDR2 SMNVEV (reference sequence). CDR3 length: 16 residues. Material: peripheral blood, obtained on day 0 of AZD1222 vaccination. The chain employs TRBV27 and TRBJ2-3; TRBD2 aligns across 10 bases. The receptor's source is an adult in good health. DNA of the CDR3: TGTGCCAGCAGTTTCCTGACTAGCGGGTATATAGATACGCAGTATTTT. This translates into CASSFLTSGYIDTQYF.